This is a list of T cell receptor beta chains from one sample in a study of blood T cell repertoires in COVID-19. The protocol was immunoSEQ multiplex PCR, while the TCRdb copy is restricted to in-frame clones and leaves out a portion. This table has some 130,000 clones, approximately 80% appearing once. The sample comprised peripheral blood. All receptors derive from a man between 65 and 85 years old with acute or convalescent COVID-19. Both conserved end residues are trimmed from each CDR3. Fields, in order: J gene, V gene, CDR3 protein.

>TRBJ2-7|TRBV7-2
ASTPGSWGGAYYEQY
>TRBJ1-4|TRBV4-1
ASSVEGHEKLF
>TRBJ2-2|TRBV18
ASSPQGLLGSGELF
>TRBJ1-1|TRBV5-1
ASRSGTGGENTEAF
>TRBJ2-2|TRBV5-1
ASSLIGGTGELF
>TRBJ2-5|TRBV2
ASRSHQETQY
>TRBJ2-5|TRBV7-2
ASSLNRPSYQETQY
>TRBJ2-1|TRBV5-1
ASSAGGRVNEQF
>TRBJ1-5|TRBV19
ASSSGQGHNQPQH
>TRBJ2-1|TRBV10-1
ASSESKGNNEQF
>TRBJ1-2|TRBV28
ASSTPGQGALGATGYT
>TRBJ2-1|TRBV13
ASSLEVAAYNEQF
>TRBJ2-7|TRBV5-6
ASSGRVGGAHEQY
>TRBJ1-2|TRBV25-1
ASSPAWDRGPGYT
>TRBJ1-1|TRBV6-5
ASRTGGVVNTEAF
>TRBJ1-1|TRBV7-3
ASSFWRDTEAF
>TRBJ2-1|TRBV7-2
ASSLMGDEQF
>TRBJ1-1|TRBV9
ASSATGPNTEAF
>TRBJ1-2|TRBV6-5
ASSPPQGNYGYT
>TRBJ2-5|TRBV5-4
ASSRDGLAGGRETQY
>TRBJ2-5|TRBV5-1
ASSLTGQGQY
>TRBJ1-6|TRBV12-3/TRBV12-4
ASRQVINSPLH
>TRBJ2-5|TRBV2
ASSPGLADQETQY
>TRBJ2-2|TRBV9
ASSATGGNTGELF
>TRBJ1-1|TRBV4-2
ASSRGQGGVTEAF
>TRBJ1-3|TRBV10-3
ATRRAGNTIY
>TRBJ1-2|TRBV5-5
ASSPKWAGYGYT
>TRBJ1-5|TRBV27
ASRKQGSGNQPQH
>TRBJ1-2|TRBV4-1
ASSPREVDNYGYT
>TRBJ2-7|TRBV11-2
ASSTTGGNSYEQY
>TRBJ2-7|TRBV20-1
SARSGTGEY
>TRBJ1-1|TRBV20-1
SASTPGQGIEAF
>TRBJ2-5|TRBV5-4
ATARPGETQY
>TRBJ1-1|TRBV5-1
ASSLAGGRTEAF
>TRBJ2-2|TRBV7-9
ASSLVGRVTGELF
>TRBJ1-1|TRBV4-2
ASSQEYQIPRGAETEAF
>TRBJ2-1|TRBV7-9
ASSLRGQAHNEQF
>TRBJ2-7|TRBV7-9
ASSPGGPTNSYEQY
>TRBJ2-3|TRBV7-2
ASSLVGTASTDTQY
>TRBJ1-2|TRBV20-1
SAFNMGGYT
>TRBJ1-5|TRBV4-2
ASSQGGLNQPQH
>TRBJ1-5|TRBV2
ASRGVPSNSNQPQH
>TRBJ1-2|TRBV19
ASSPRTGGESGYT
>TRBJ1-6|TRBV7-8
ASSLSLSYNSPLH
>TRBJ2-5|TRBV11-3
ASSSSPPAGEETQY
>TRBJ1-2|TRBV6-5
ASSPTGGADGYT
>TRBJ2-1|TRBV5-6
ASSLRGAGNNEQF
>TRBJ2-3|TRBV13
ASSLATGGRDTQY
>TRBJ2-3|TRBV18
ASSGTSGTDTQY
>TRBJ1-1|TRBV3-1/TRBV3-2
ASSPDRKTEAF
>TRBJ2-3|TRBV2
ASSVRGASLTDTQY
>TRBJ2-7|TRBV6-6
ASSPHPTSGGPMGVYEQY
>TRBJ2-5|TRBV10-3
AISMTGGGETQY